The 7 T cell receptor beta chains presented below share a single source sample, sequenced in a study of cytomegalovirus exposure and HLA in healthy donors. PCR employed 60 Vbeta and 13 Jbeta primers. Sequenced by immunoSEQ multiplex PCR; TCRdb stores in-frame clones only, minus some. The data contain under 110,000 clones, around four fifths of them singletons. Sequencing was performed on PBMCs. The receptors here all came from a man aged 35 to 55 in good health and CMV-seronegative.

CDR3 nucleotides: TGTGCCAGCAGCACTAGCGCTTACAATGAGCAGTTCTTC. It yields the protein CASSTSAYNEQFF. V is TRBV11-3 and J is TRBJ2-1, with 7 bases aligning to TRBD2. With V trimmed by 5 bases and J by 4 bases, 2 bases remained unmatched. CDR1 and CDR2 from the germline V gene are SGHNT and YENEEA. This CDR3 is 13 amino acids long.

The chain combines TRBV2 with TRBJ2-1; weak D call: TRBD2 (7 bases). V dropped 1 base and J dropped 4 bases, with 14 bases sitting between them. This CDR3 contains 16 residues. Germline assignment: CDR1 SNHLY and CDR2 FYNNEI. Here the CDR3 reads CASSEVGGGAYNEQFF. The CDR3 coding sequence is TGTGCCAGCAGTGAAGTAGGAGGGGGGGCTTACAATGAGCAGTTCTTC. Complete variable domain (other parts from reference TRBV2 and TRBJ2-1): EPEVTQTPSHQVTQMGQEVILRCVPISNHLYFYWYRQILGQKVEFLVSFYNNEISEKSEIFDDQFSVERPDGSNFTLKIRSTKLEDSAMYFCASSEVGGGAYNEQFFGPGTRLTVL.

The gene calls are TRBV6-5 and TRBJ1-1; 8 positions agree with TRBD1. The V gene end was trimmed by 5 bases and the J gene end by 4 bases; junction bases not matched to a gene: 6. CDR1 and CDR2 (germline): MNHEY, SVGAGI. The CDR3 totals 14 residues. The CDR3 here is CASSVDRGATEAFF. The CDR3 DNA is TGTGCCAGCAGTGTAGACAGGGGAGCCACTGAAGCTTTCTTT.

V usage is TRBV9 and J usage is TRBJ2-5; a weak D match, TRBD2 (6 bases). The CDR3 totals 14 residues. Deletions cut 3 bases from V and 2 bases from J, with 11 bases between. Germline CDR1 is SGDLS and CDR2 is YYNGEE. The CDR3 loop is CASSALSGQETQYF. DNA of the CDR3: TGTGCCAGCAGCGCGCTTAGCGGTCAAGAGACCCAGTACTTC.

The CDR3: CARSWSRGWNTEAFF. The CDR3 nucleotides read TGTGCCAGAAGCTGGTCCAGGGGTTGGAACACTGAAGCTTTCTTT. The rearrangement links TRBV5-3 to TRBJ1-1, with D possibly TRBD1 on 6 matching bases. TRBV5-3 is given ORF status, its function remaining uncertain. This CDR3 region has 15 residues. V shed 3 bases and J shed 1 base, with 13 bases lying between them.

This chain links TRBV11-2 with TRBJ1-4; D uncertain. The CDR3 contains 15 residues. The germline V gene encodes CDR1 SGHAT and CDR2 FQNNGV. V was pared by 1 base and J by 4 bases, with 10 bases between. The chain's CDR3 is CASSLVAGLNEKLFF. CDR3 nucleotide sequence: TGTGCCAGCAGCTTAGTGGCAGGCCTTAATGAAAAACTGTTTTTT.

Worth noting for this clone: The germline gene is not matched at one end of the junction; a read error may be the cause. The rearrangement uses TRBV7-9 and TRBJ1-2, with D perhaps matching TRBD1 (6 bases). Germline lookup yields CDR1 SEHNR and CDR2 FQNEAQ (reference sequence). CDR3 size: 11 residues. The CDR3 region is CASSFTRTVYF. The CDR3 bases are TGTGCCAGCAGCTTTACTCGGACAGTCTACTTC. The full variable domain, its missing parts supplied by reference TRBV7-9 and TRBJ1-2, is DTGVSQNPRHKITKRGQNVTFRCDPISEHNRLYWYRQTLGQGPEFLTYFQNEAQLEKSRLLSDRFSAERPKGSFSTLEIQRTEQGDSAMYLCASSFTRTVYFGSGTRLTVV.